This entry is about one T cell receptor (beta chain). Its antigen is not identified. CDR3 length equals 16 residues. Germline CDR1 SGHNT, CDR2 YYREEE (reference sequence). J gave up 6 bases and V 0 bases, and 7 bases lay outside the gene matches. Donors included only healthy HIV-negative adults lacking recent acute infections or vaccinations. The entry originates in a study of shared clonotypes between healthy human individuals. Data came from immunoSEQ multiplex PCR; TCRdb stores just in-frame clones and leaves some out. The data show about 1 million clones, roughly 80% seen once. Findings and limits, study-wide: The represented genetic and exposure-history diversity was limited by the small number of donors. Naive subsets, compared against memory subsets, generally had larger estimated richness values. A reduction in generation probabilities was seen for non-shared clonotypes relative to those shared by all four donors.

The rearrangement uses TRBV5-4 and TRBJ2-5, with TRBD2 identical over 11 bases. This sequence originates from a young man in good health. Input material: memory CD4+ T cells sorted from blood. Subset defined: CD45RA-negative fraction. CDR3 protein: CASSLVGSGGAQTQYF. CDR3 DNA: TGTGCCAGCAGCTTGGTGGGTAGCGGGGGGGCCCAGACCCAGTACTTC. The full variable domain, with the rest looked up from reference TRBV5-4 and TRBJ2-5, is ETGVTQSPTHLIKTRGQQVTLRCSSQSGHNTVSWYQQALGQGPQFIFQYYREEENGRGNFPPRFSGLQFPNYSSELNVNALELDDSALYLCASSLVGSGGAQTQYFGPGTRLLVL.